This passage covers 30 T cell receptor beta chains from one sample sequenced in a study of regulatory T cells in long-lasting Graves disease. Stated time point: newly diagnosed GD, antithyroid drugs for less than 3 months. Preparation of the TCR library used RNA extracted from PBMCs. Arm-PCR of CDR3 regions with iRepertoire HTBI primers generated TCR beta libraries. TCRdb fed the multiplex PCR reads into MiXCR, producing one record per CDR3 protein. The table records 420,000 or so distinct CDR3 sequences, about 15% of them present only once. These records were also assigned to another study, of T cells in Graves' hyperthyroidism and ophthalmopathy.

The sample was peripheral blood mononuclear cells (PBMCs), taken at new diagnosis, from a patient treated with antithyroid drugs. The receptors derive from a woman younger than 35 with Graves disease.

This clonotype was seen more than once but under ten times. The chain combines TRBV30 with TRBJ1-5; TRBD1 aligns across 7 bases. The length of the CDR3 is 13 residues. J gave up 2 bases and V 4 bases, and 2 bases lay outside the gene matches. Germline CDR1 and CDR2: GTSNPN and SVGIG (reference sequence). CDR3 protein: CAWNRGGNQPQHF. CDR3 in DNA: TGTGCCTGGAACAGGGGTGGCAATCAGCCCCAGCATTTT.

This clonotype was counted between two and nine times. The chain carries TRBV19 and TRBJ2-1, with a weak D call TRBD2 (6 bases). The CDR3 consists of 16 residues. Trimming stripped 7 bases from V and 6 bases from J, with 22 bases between. Looked up from germline, CDR1 is LNHDA and CDR2 is SQIVND (reference sequence). The CDR3 coding sequence is TGTGCCAGTATGTCCAGCGGGCGGCCTTCAGGCAATGAGCAGTTCTTC. Its translation is CASMSSGRPSGNEQFF.

This clonotype was recorded many times. The CDR3 DNA follows: TGTGCCAGCAGCCAAACGGATGTATACGATAGGGGGACTGAAGCTTTCTTT. It is translated as CASSQTDVYDRGTEAFF. The chain recombines TRBV3-1 with TRBJ1-1, with D possibly matching TRBD1 (6 bases). V lost 2 bases and J lost 5, with 21 bases in between. The germline CDR1 and CDR2 sequences are LGHDT and YNNKEL (reference sequence). CDR3 size: 17 residues.

This clonotype was seen a few times. This sequence joins TRBV9 and TRBJ2-7; possible D gene TRBD1, 6 bases. With 0 bases removed from V and 5 bases from J, the gap between germline ends came to 18 bases. Germline assignment: CDR1 SGDLS and CDR2 YYNGEE. The CDR3 is 16 amino acids. This CDR3 is CASSVGGAGTRNEQYF. Here the CDR3 DNA reads TGTGCCAGCAGCGTAGGAGGAGCCGGGACACGGAACGAGCAGTACTTC. Full variable domain (rest looked up from reference TRBV9 and TRBJ2-7): DSGVTQTPKHLITATGQRVTLRCSPRSGDLSVYWYQQSLDQGLQFLIQYYNGEERAKGNILERFSAQQFPDLHSELNLSSLELGDSALYFCASSVGGAGTRNEQYFGPGTRLTVT.

The chain uses TRBV3-1 and TRBJ2-3; D not certain. Germline CDR1 LGHDT, CDR2 YNNKEL (reference sequence). The V and J ends lost 6 bases and 1 base respectively, with 11 bases between them. CDR3 length equals 14 residues. The CDR3 region has the DNA TGTGCCAGCAGTGGATATGCCCGCACAGATACGCAGTATTTT. Its protein is CASSGYARTDTQYF.

This chain uses TRBV19 with TRBJ2-1, with TRBD1 matching 9 bases. From germline, CDR1 is LNHDA and CDR2 SQIVND (reference sequence). CDR3 length equals 15 residues. The V gene end was trimmed by 5 bases and the J gene end by 10 bases; junction bases not matched to a gene: 12. This chain's CDR3 is CASSPRQGVYSEQFF. Written as DNA, the CDR3 is TGTGCCAGTAGTCCAAGACAGGGGGTGTATTCGGAGCAGTTCTTC.

As concerns this clonotype: Relative to the germline gene, one junction end is altered; a read error may explain this. The chain carries TRBV11-2 and TRBJ1-5, with no clear D. CDR3 length: 14 amino acids. Looked up from germline, CDR1 is SGHAT and CDR2 is FQNNGV. The CDR3 reads CASSLDIGNQPQHF. The CDR3 nucleotides are TGTGCCAGCAGCCTAGACATAGGCAATCAGCCCCAGCATTTT.

This clonotype showed up many times. CDR3 nucleotide sequence: TGTGCCAGCAGTGATGTCTTGGGGGGCACAGATACGCAGTATTTT. Its translation is CASSDVLGGTDTQYF. The V gene is TRBV27, the J gene TRBJ2-3; D possibly matches TRBD1 or TRBD2 (5 bases each). Germline loops: CDR1 MNHEY, CDR2 SMNVEV (reference sequence). V was pared by 5 bases and J by 1 base, with 13 bases between. The CDR3 has 15 amino acids.

The V gene is TRBV9, the J gene TRBJ1-1, with D tentatively TRBD1 (5 bases). With 3 bases removed from V and 4 bases from J, the gap between germline ends came to 10 bases. The CDR3 contains 13 residues. Germline lookup yields CDR1 SGDLS and CDR2 YYNGEE. CDR3 amino acids: CASSGGGTTEAFF. CDR3 DNA: TGTGCCAGCAGCGGGGGGGGGACCACTGAAGCTTTCTTT.

This clonotype was picked up a small number of times. V gene TRBV6-1 combines with J gene TRBJ1-5; 8 nucleotides align to TRBD1. The V segment lost 6 bases and the J segment 4 bases; nucleotides outside the gene matches: 8. This CDR3 spans 15 amino acids. Germline V gene data show CDR1 as MNHNS and CDR2 as SASEGT. CDR3: CASRRRGRGNQPQHF. Here the CDR3 DNA reads TGTGCCAGCAGACGCAGGGGGCGAGGAAATCAGCCCCAGCATTTT.

This clonotype has at least ten counts. An end of the junction does not agree with germline; a read error may underlie this. The CDR3 nucleotides read TGTGCCAGCAGTTTAGCCCCGGGAGGGGGGAATGAGCAGTTCTTC. Amino acids: CASSLAPGGGNEQFF. The chain employs TRBV5-1 and TRBJ2-1, with TRBD2 matching over 8 bases. CDR3 size: 15 residues. The germline CDR1 and CDR2 sequences are SGHRS and YFSETQ.

The sample holds many counts of this clonotype. This chain uses TRBV11-2 with TRBJ2-7; D not certain. Trimming pared 6 bases from V and 1 base from J, leaving 10 bases between. CDR3 size: 13 residues. In germline, CDR1 is SGHAT, CDR2 FQNNGV. The CDR3 region is CASSLTHSYEQYF. For the CDR3, the DNA is TGTGCCAGCAGTTTAACTCATTCCTACGAGCAGTACTTC. The variable domain in full, completed from reference TRBV11-2 and TRBJ2-7, reads EAGVAQSPRYKIIEKRQSVAFWCNPISGHATLYWYQQILGQGPKLLIQFQNNGVVDDSQLPKDRFSAERLKGVDSTLKIQPAKLEDSAVYLCASSLTHSYEQYFGPGTRLTVT.

This clonotype came up a few times. The chain has TRBV29-1 and TRBJ2-3; D is undetermined. CDR3 length equals 11 residues. Germline V lookup: CDR1 SQVTM, CDR2 ANQGSEA. Trimming left V 5 bases short and J 5 bases short, with 8 bases between. CDR3 sequence reads: CSVTYGDTQYF. As DNA, the CDR3 is TGCAGCGTTACCTATGGAGATACGCAGTATTTT.

This clonotype has more than one count but fewer than ten. The genes are TRBV6-1 and TRBJ2-2; perhaps TRBD1 as D (6 bases). Trimming stripped 5 bases from V and 4 bases from J, with 14 bases between. The V gene's germline CDR1 is MNHNS and CDR2 SASEGT. This CDR3 is built from 15 residues. The CDR3 DNA reads TGTGCCAGCAGTCCCCGGGCAGGGGTCACCGGGGAGCTGTTTTTT. Translated: CASSPRAGVTGELFF.

This clonotype was detected only a few times. The chain combines TRBV15 with TRBJ2-1; D is perhaps TRBD2 (5 bases). The V gene lost 4 bases and the J gene lost 5 bases, with 9 bases spanning the gap. Germline-derived CDR1 and CDR2 are LNHNV and YYDKDF (reference sequence). The CDR3 runs 13 residues. CDR3 DNA: TGTGCCACCAGCAATCCCGGGAACAATGAGCAGTTCTTC. Amino acids: CATSNPGNNEQFF.

This clonotype was seen a handful of times. The chain combines TRBV30 with TRBJ2-1; the D gene is possibly TRBD1 (5 bases). Germline-derived CDR1 and CDR2 are GTSNPN and SVGIG (reference sequence). The length of the CDR3 is 12 residues. The V gene lost 2 bases and the J gene lost 6 bases, with 8 bases spanning the gap. This CDR3 is CAWSRGLNEQFF. The CDR3 bases are TGTGCCTGGAGTAGGGGTCTCAATGAGCAGTTCTTC.

This clonotype was detected ten times or more. The CDR3 DNA reads TGTGCCAGCAGCCTCATGGGACTAGCGGGGGGTGAGCAGTTCTTC. Amino acid sequence: CASSLMGLAGGEQFF. The chain carries TRBV7-2 and TRBJ2-1, with TRBD2 matching 15 bases. Germline assignment: CDR1 SGHTA and CDR2 FQGNSA. J was trimmed by 9 bases and V by 5 bases; bases with no gene match: 5. The CDR3 has 15 amino acids.

This clonotype was detected only a few times. This chain connects TRBV11-3 to TRBJ1-4; D possibly corresponds to TRBD1 (5 bases). Germline CDR1 and CDR2: SGHNT and YENEEA. The V end was cut by 5 bases, the J end by 8 bases, with 15 bases between. The CDR3 is 14 residues long. This chain's CDR3 is CASSKGTEGEKLFF. The CDR3 DNA sequence: TGTGCCAGCAGCAAAGGGACGGAGGGGGAAAAACTGTTTTTT.

The V call is TRBV9, the J call TRBJ2-2; TRBD2 matches at 12 bases. CDR3 size: 17 residues. The germline V gene has CDR1 SGDLS and CDR2 YYNGEE. V gave up 5 bases and J gave up 6 bases; unmatched junction bases: 11. The CDR3 DNA reads TGTGCCAGCAGTCTAACAGGGACTAGCGGGCTGGCCGGGGAGCTGTTTTTT. The encoded protein is CASSLTGTSGLAGELFF.

This clonotype was counted at least ten times. The V and J genes are TRBV28 and TRBJ2-1; D perhaps matches TRBD2 (5 bases). V lost 1 base to trimming and J lost 4 bases, with 17 bases between them. CDR3 size: 17 residues. Germline CDR1 reads MDHEN; CDR2 reads SYDVKM. The CDR3 spells CASSLFMSGVRYNEQFF. CDR3 nucleotide sequence: TGTGCCAGCAGTTTATTCATGTCCGGGGTTCGGTACAATGAGCAGTTCTTC.

This clonotype was observed at least ten times. The CDR3 DNA follows: TGCAGTGCTAGTCCCCGGACTAGCGGGAGCGGTGAGACCCAGTACTTC. Amino acid sequence: CSASPRTSGSGETQYF. The chain uses TRBV20-1 and TRBJ2-5; 13 bases line up with TRBD2. CDR3 length equals 16 residues. V lost 3 bases to trimming and J lost 5 bases; unmatched junction nucleotides: 9. Germline CDR1 reads DFQATT; CDR2 reads SNEGSKA (reference sequence).

The table lists this clonotype with many counts. The chain links TRBV18 to TRBJ2-5; tentatively, D is TRBD2 (5 bases). This CDR3 region has 12 residues. Germline V gives CDR1 KGHSH, CDR2 LQKENI. V was shortened by 8 bases and J by 5 bases, with 12 bases between the two germline ends. The CDR3 is CASSPPGETQYF. CDR3 DNA: TGTGCCAGCAGCCCTCCGGGGGAGACCCAGTACTTC.

The table lists this clonotype with a few counts. Here the CDR3 reads CASSLWGEKLFF. In DNA, the CDR3 is TGTGCCAGCAGTCTTTGGGGTGAAAAACTGTTTTTT. The V gene is TRBV12-3 or TRBV12-4, the J gene TRBJ1-4; D uncertain. CDR3 length: 12 amino acids. The V end lost 5 bases, the J end lost 7 bases, and 8 bases lay between the germline ends.

The gene calls are TRBV24-1 and TRBJ1-5; D ambiguous. V was clipped by 0 bases and J by 11 bases, with 7 bases between them. The CDR3 spans 12 residues. Germline V lookup: CDR1 KGHDR, CDR2 SFDVKD. Here the CDR3 DNA reads TGTGCCACCAGTGATTTGGTTGGGACCCAGCATTTT. It yields the protein CATSDLVGTQHF.

This clonotype came up many times. The V gene is TRBV20-1, the J gene TRBJ2-7; 10 positions match TRBD2. CDR3 length: 15 amino acids. Germline lookup yields CDR1 DFQATT and CDR2 SNEGSKA (reference sequence). The ends lost 3 bases at V and 2 bases at J; junction bases unmatched: 7. The DNA of the CDR3 is TGCAGTGCTAGGGCGAGCGGGAGGGTTCCCTACGAGCAGTACTTC. It is translated as CSARASGRVPYEQYF.

This clonotype has just a few counts. The CDR3, as DNA: TGTGCCAGCAGCCCGACTTGGAGCGGGAGAGCTTACGAGCAGTACTTC. It yields the protein CASSPTWSGRAYEQYF. This chain links TRBV13 with TRBJ2-7; 8 positions match TRBD2. V dropped 5 bases and J dropped 4; count of bases not matched to a gene: 13. The germline CDR1 and CDR2 sequences are PRHDT and FYEKMQ (reference sequence). The CDR3 covers 16 residues.

The V call is TRBV3-1, the J call TRBJ2-7; TRBD1 aligns across 8 bases. This CDR3 has 14 residues. Per the germline V gene, CDR1 is LGHDT and CDR2 is YNNKEL (reference sequence). Trimming cost V 8 bases and J 5 bases; bases outside gene matches: 11. The CDR3 sequence: CASGLFGQGHEQYF. For the CDR3, the DNA is TGTGCCAGCGGGCTCTTCGGACAGGGCCACGAGCAGTACTTC.

This clonotype was seen a handful of times. A read error may produce the germline difference seen at one junction end. The chain links TRBV29-1 to TRBJ2-2, with 9 bases identical to TRBD1. This CDR3 contains 14 residues. The germline V gene encodes CDR1 SQVTM and CDR2 ANQGSEA. CDR3 sequence (DNA): TGCAGCCTATCTACAGGGGGCGCGACCGGGGGGCTGTTTTTT. Protein product: CSLSTGGATGGLFF.

This clonotype was counted only a few times. The CDR3 reads CASRPPLASGTGNEQFF. CDR3 DNA: TGTGCCAGCAGACCCCCTTTGGCTAGCGGGACGGGGAATGAGCAGTTCTTC. The chain has TRBV6-1 and TRBJ2-1; 9 bases align to TRBD2. Unmatched junction bases numbered 16, after V lost 6 bases and J lost 7 bases. Germline assignment: CDR1 MNHNS and CDR2 SASEGT. The CDR3 spans 17 residues.

Notes on this clonotype: A read error is possible here, since a much larger clone lies one base away. This chain links TRBV3-1 with TRBJ2-2, with D maybe TRBD2 (5 bases). The CDR3 length is 13 residues. The germline V and J ends were trimmed by 7 bases and 4 bases, with 10 bases remaining between them. In germline, CDR1 is LGHDT, CDR2 YNNKEL (reference sequence). CDR3 sequence (DNA): TGTGCCAGCATCCCCACTAGCACCGGGGAGCTGTTTTTT. This codes for CASIPTSTGELFF.